The 26 T cell receptor beta chains below come from one sample, sequenced in a study of cytomegalovirus exposure and HLA in healthy donors listed by TCRdb under 2017. Receptor libraries were prepared by the immunoSEQ multiplex PCR assay. For the multiplex PCR, a mixture combining 60 forward primers for TCR Vbeta segments and 13 reverse primers for TCR Jbeta segments was used. The immuneACCESS repertoire file appears here via TCRdb, limited to in-frame rearrangements. These files lack a portion of the clones; in checked studies, under half of the deficit traces to unresolved V genes, and the cause of the others is not known. Within this sample are 150,000 to 200,000 clones, with roughly 84% of them counted one time only. Clones ranked in the top ten supply 0.8% to 1.3% of the sample. The sample taken for sequencing was PBMCs. The receptors come from a young man in good health and CMV-seronegative.

The chain employs TRBV29-1 and TRBJ2-3, with a weak D call TRBD1 (5 bases). The germline gives CDR1 SQVTM, CDR2 ANQGSEA. This CDR3 is built from 14 residues. Trimming cost V 1 base and J 1 base, with 9 bases left between them. DNA for the CDR3: TGCAGCGTTGAAGGACAGCTTCGCACAGATACGCAGTATTTT. The encoded protein is CSVEGQLRTDTQYF.

This sequence joins TRBV5-4 and TRBJ2-5, with TRBD1 as a possible D gene (6 bases). From germline, CDR1 is SGHNT and CDR2 YYREEE (reference sequence). V dropped 1 base and J dropped 2 bases, with 9 bases sitting between them. The CDR3 extends over 14 amino acids. The DNA of the CDR3 is TGTGCCAGCAGCTTGCGTAGGGGGCAAGAGACCCAGTACTTC. It is translated as CASSLRRGQETQYF.

The CDR3 DNA sequence: TGTGCCAGCAGGTTTCAAGCCACTGAAGCTTTCTTT. Translating it yields CASRFQATEAFF. The chain carries TRBV6-1 and TRBJ1-1; D not resolved. Germline V lookup: CDR1 MNHNS, CDR2 SASEGT. There are 12 residues in the CDR3. V was pared by 6 bases and J by 4 bases, with 9 bases between.

V gene TRBV7-6 combines with J gene TRBJ2-5; a possible D gene is TRBD2 (5 bases). The CDR3 has 15 residues. CDR1 is SGHVS, CDR2 FNYEAQ, per germline. The germline V and J ends were trimmed by 6 bases and 2 bases, with 16 bases remaining between them. CDR3: CASSLSGTRQETQYF. CDR3 sequence (DNA): TGTGCCAGCAGTCTGTCGGGAACCCGACAAGAGACCCAGTACTTC.

The CDR3 sequence: CASSIYRDTYEQYF. In nucleotides, the CDR3 is TGTGCCAGCAGCATCTACCGGGACACCTACGAGCAGTACTTC. The chain is built from TRBV13 and TRBJ2-7, with D possibly TRBD1 on 6 matching bases. The CDR3 runs 14 residues. V was shortened by 5 bases and J by 2 bases, with 13 bases between the two germline ends. Germline loops: CDR1 PRHDT, CDR2 FYEKMQ (reference sequence). Filled out from reference TRBV13 and TRBJ2-7, the complete variable domain reads AAGVIQSPRHLIKEKRETATLKCYPIPRHDTVYWYQQGPGQDPQFLISFYEKMQSDKGSIPDRFSAQQFSDYHSELNMSSLELGDSALYFCASSIYRDTYEQYFGPGTRLTVT.

The chain carries TRBV25-1 and TRBJ1-2; possibly TRBD1 for D (5 bases). The CDR3 runs to 12 residues. Germline assignment: CDR1 MGHDK and CDR2 SYGVNS. V shed 10 bases and J shed 7 bases, with 16 bases lying between them. Here the CDR3 reads CATNRRGAGYTF. CDR3 bases: TGTGCCACCAACCGAAGGGGTGCTGGCTACACCTTC.

The chain recombines TRBV7-6 with TRBJ2-7; tentatively, D is TRBD1 (5 bases). The germline gives CDR1 SGHVS, CDR2 FNYEAQ. V dropped 5 bases and J dropped 6 bases, with 17 bases sitting between them. There are 14 residues in the CDR3. The CDR3 reads CASSPHKGNSEQYF. Written as DNA, the CDR3 is TGTGCCAGCAGCCCACACAAGGGGAATTCCGAGCAGTACTTC.

The chain uses TRBV4-2 and TRBJ2-7; TRBD2 matches 14 bases. Germline V gives CDR1 LGHNA, CDR2 YNFKEQ. Unmatched junction bases numbered 10, after V lost 5 bases and J lost 1 base. The CDR3 is made up of 18 amino acids. CDR3: CASSLGLAGVGGSYEQYF. The DNA of the CDR3 is TGTGCCAGCAGCTTGGGACTAGCGGGAGTTGGGGGGTCCTACGAGCAGTACTTC.

The chain recombines TRBV19 with TRBJ1-2, with TRBD1 matching 7 bases. V gave up 4 bases and J gave up 6 bases; unmatched junction bases: 5. CDR1 is LNHDA, CDR2 SQIVND, per germline (reference sequence). This CDR3 comprises 13 residues. The CDR3 protein is CASSKNDRDGYTF. CDR3 DNA: TGTGCCAGTAGTAAGAATGACAGGGATGGCTACACCTTC.

The J gene is TRBJ1-2, the V gene TRBV20-1; D may be TRBD1 (6 bases). Germline V gives CDR1 DFQATT, CDR2 SNEGSKA (reference sequence). V lost 6 bases and J lost 6, with 11 bases in between. The CDR3 has 11 amino acids. Here the CDR3 DNA reads TGCAGTGCCCAAAGGACAGATGGCTACACCTTC. Translation gives CSAQRTDGYTF.

The V and J genes are TRBV10-3 and TRBJ2-3, with 7 nucleotides matching TRBD1. The CDR3 length is 14 residues. Germline assignment: CDR1 ENHRY and CDR2 SYGVKD. J gave up 3 bases and V 4 bases, and 4 bases lay outside the gene matches. The CDR3 DNA follows: TGTGCCATCAGTGCAGGGGGACAAACAGATACGCAGTATTTT. It yields the protein CAISAGGQTDTQYF.

The gene calls are TRBV28 and TRBJ2-7, with 9 bases identical to TRBD2. With 5 bases clipped from V and 6 bases from J, the junction kept 8 bases outside the gene matches. CDR1 is MDHEN and CDR2 is SYDVKM in the germline V gene. The CDR3 totals 14 residues. As DNA, the CDR3 is TGTGCCAGCAGTAAACCGGGACTAGCACGCGAGCAGTACTTC. It translates to CASSKPGLAREQYF.

The rearrangement uses TRBV18 and TRBJ1-4, with a weak D call TRBD1 (6 bases). Germline values: CDR1 KGHSH, CDR2 LQKENI. Trimming pared 3 bases from V and 6 bases from J, leaving 20 bases between. This CDR3 region has 17 residues. The CDR3 coding sequence is TGTGCCAGCTCACCTTCAGCGTGGGGGCCGTCTGATGAAAAACTGTTTTTT. Residues: CASSPSAWGPSDEKLFF. The full variable domain, in which reference TRBV18 and TRBJ1-4 provide the parts outside the CDR3, is NAGVMQNPRHLVRRRGQEARLRCSPMKGHSHVYWYRQLPEEGLKFMVYLQKENIIDESGMPKERFSAEFPKEGPSILRIQQVVRGDSAAYFCASSPSAWGPSDEKLFFGSGTQLSVL.

In the case of this clone: The same CDR3 can be traced to other DNA sequences in this sample. This chain connects TRBV27 to TRBJ1-1, with D unclear. Germline V gives CDR1 MNHEY, CDR2 SMNVEV (reference sequence). V lost 0 bases, J lost 5 bases, and 10 bases lay in between. This CDR3 contains 14 residues. CDR3 in amino acids: CASSLSSGGTEAFF. Here the CDR3 DNA reads TGTGCCAGCAGTTTATCGTCAGGCGGGACTGAAGCTTTCTTT.

CDR3 protein: CASSRLSSGNTIYF. The CDR3 DNA is TGTGCCAGCAGTAGACTGTCCTCTGGAAACACCATATATTTT. This chain connects TRBV6-5 to TRBJ1-3; D remains unclear. CDR3 length: 14 residues. Germline assignment: CDR1 MNHEY and CDR2 SVGAGI. V was pared by 5 bases and J by 0 bases, with 8 bases between.

The rearrangement uses TRBV10-3 and TRBJ2-5; 10 nucleotides line up with TRBD2. The J call may be mistaken, given a closer DNA end match to TRBJ2-7. Germline V lookup: CDR1 ENHRY, CDR2 SYGVKD. This CDR3 contains 14 residues. The CDR3 here is CAISGAGGIDEQYF. The DNA of the CDR3 is TGTGCCATCAGTGGAGCGGGAGGGATTGACGAGCAGTACTTC.

The rearrangement joins TRBV27 to TRBJ2-3; D remains ambiguous. The V end lost 8 bases, the J end lost 3 bases, and 9 bases lay between the germline ends. CDR3 length: 12 amino acids. Germline loops: CDR1 MNHEY, CDR2 SMNVEV (reference sequence). CDR3 amino acids: CASADSTDTQYF. CDR3 nucleotides: TGTGCCAGCGCAGATTCGACAGATACGCAGTATTTT.

The genes are TRBV21-1 and TRBJ2-1; the table's D gene call, TRBD2, was not cross checked with the DNA. TRBV21-1 counts as a pseudogene. The CDR3 runs 17 residues. CDR3 in amino acids: CASSKAPPAGGNNEQFF. Written as DNA, the CDR3 is TGTGCCAGCAGCAAAGCCCCACCAGCGGGGGGGAACAATGAGCAGTTCTTC.

This clone was observed a few times. V usage is TRBV19 and J usage is TRBJ1-4; D unclear. The CDR3 has 15 residues. Looked up from germline, CDR1 is LNHDA and CDR2 is SQIVND (reference sequence). V was shortened by 5 bases and J by 7 bases, with 17 bases between the two germline ends. The CDR3 region is CASSPHSIRGEKLFF. DNA for the CDR3: TGTGCCAGTAGTCCCCACTCCATTCGAGGTGAAAAACTGTTTTTT.

The table lists this clone with a few counts. The chain carries TRBV5-1 and TRBJ2-6; tentative D call: TRBD2 (5 bases). Germline V CDR1 and CDR2: SGHRS, YFSETQ. V lost 5 bases to trimming and J lost 2 bases, with 8 bases between them. The CDR3 has 14 residues. The CDR3 spells CASSRETGANVLTF. CDR3 nucleotide sequence: TGCGCCAGCAGTAGGGAGACTGGGGCCAACGTCCTGACTTTC.

The chain carries TRBV5-4 and TRBJ1-1, with TRBD1 matching 9 bases. The CDR3 is 15 residues long. Trimming cost V 0 bases and J 5 bases; bases outside gene matches: 5. Per the germline V gene, CDR1 is SGHNT and CDR2 is YYREEE (reference sequence). The CDR3 loop is CASSLVGQGRTEAFF. The CDR3 DNA is TGTGCCAGCAGCTTGGTCGGACAGGGGCGGACTGAAGCTTTCTTT.

The chain uses TRBV9 and TRBJ2-7; TRBD1 matches 9 bases. Germline CDR1 is SGDLS and CDR2 is YYNGEE. This CDR3 spans 15 amino acids. The V and J ends lost 0 bases and 5 bases, in that order; junction bases with no gene match: 6. The CDR3, as DNA: TGTGCCAGCAGCGTAGGTGGGACAGGGTTCCACGAGCAGTACTTC. Protein product: CASSVGGTGFHEQYF.

V is TRBV20-1 and J is TRBJ2-5; maybe TRBD1 (6 bases). V lost 5 bases, J lost 6 bases, and 10 bases lay in between. Germline V gene sequence: CDR1 DFQATT, CDR2 SNEGSKA (reference sequence). The CDR3 spans 11 residues. The CDR3 DNA is TGCAGTGCTGAAGGGGGACAGACCCAGTACTTC. Its protein product is CSAEGGQTQYF.

The J gene is TRBJ2-2, the V gene TRBV5-1; 7 positions agree with TRBD1. Looked up from germline, CDR1 is SGHRS and CDR2 is YFSETQ. This CDR3 has 16 residues. The junction had 9 bases not matched to a gene; V was cut back by 0 bases and J by 7 bases. The CDR3, as DNA: TGCGCCAGCAGCTTGGCCGTGGCAGGGGGATTCGGGGAGCTGTTTTTT. Translated: CASSLAVAGGFGELFF. The variable domain in full, completed from reference TRBV5-1 and TRBJ2-2, reads KAGVTQTPRYLIKTRGQQVTLSCSPISGHRSVSWYQQTPGQGLQFLFEYFSETQRNKGNFPGRFSGRQFSNSRSEMNVSTLELGDSALYLCASSLAVAGGFGELFFGEGSRLTVL.

J is TRBJ2-3 and V is TRBV14; D may be TRBD2 (6 bases). Trimming left V 4 bases short and J 4 bases short, with 9 bases between. Germline V gene lookup returns CDR1 SGHDN and CDR2 FVKESK. There are 13 residues in the CDR3. This chain's CDR3 is CASSLSGADTQYF. The CDR3 DNA sequence: TGTGCCAGCAGCCTATCGGGGGCAGATACGCAGTATTTT.

The CDR3, as DNA: TGTGCCAGCAGCCCGGGGACTCCTTTAGCAGGTGAAAAACTGTTTTTT. It translates to CASSPGTPLAGEKLFF. The chain links TRBV7-9 to TRBJ1-4; D perhaps matches TRBD1 (5 bases). Germline V gene data show CDR1 as SEHNR and CDR2 as FQNEAQ (reference sequence). V dropped 5 bases and J dropped 7 bases, with 20 bases sitting between them. This CDR3 contains 16 residues.